Below are 7 T cell receptor beta chains sequenced from a single sample in a study of control samples from healthy donors and cancer patients. TCRdb's table, derived via immunoSEQ multiplex PCR, lists solely in-frame clones and lacks some. The sample gives about 51,000 clones, 75% to 85% of which show up once; over 9.5% is in the top ten. Sequencing was done on a sample of blood. These receptors were collected from a man between 70 and 80 years old in good health.

The rearrangement uses TRBV4-1 and TRBJ2-7; TRBD1 matches 7 bases. CDR3 length equals 15 residues. The J segment lost 7 bases and the V segment lost 1 base, leaving 10 bases of the junction unmatched. CDR1 is MGHRA, CDR2 YSYEKL, per germline. The CDR3 region is CASSQADREGIEQYF. The CDR3, as DNA: TGCGCCAGCAGCCAAGCCGACAGGGAAGGTATTGAGCAGTACTTC.

The chain couples TRBV3-1 (or the pseudogene TRBV3-2) to TRBJ2-5, with 8 bases aligning to TRBD2. Germline trimming cut 1 base from V and 4 bases from J; bases unmatched to any gene: 8. CDR3 size: 16 residues. Germline CDR1 is LGHDT and CDR2 is YNNKEL (reference sequence). The CDR3 loop is CASSQVGQRESETQYF. The CDR3 region has the DNA TGTGCCAGCAGCCAAGTTGGCCAGCGGGAGTCAGAGACCCAGTACTTC.

The V and J genes are TRBV28 and TRBJ1-1; D perhaps matches TRBD1 (5 bases). Germline CDR1 is MDHEN and CDR2 is SYDVKM. The CDR3 is 15 residues long. Trimming pared 5 bases from V and 0 bases from J, leaving 13 bases between. The CDR3 loop reads CASSPPTGLNTEAFF. CDR3 bases: TGTGCCAGCAGTCCTCCGACGGGACTGAACACTGAAGCTTTCTTT.

This clone was seen once. This chain uses TRBV19 with TRBJ1-4; D is perhaps TRBD1 (5 bases). The length of the CDR3 is 15 residues. In germline, CDR1 is LNHDA, CDR2 SQIVND (reference sequence). V gave up 3 bases and J gave up 10 bases, with 18 bases separating them. The DNA of the CDR3 is TGTGCCAGTAGTATCAGGGCGGATCCGCGGGGAAAACTGTTTTTT. Translated: CASSIRADPRGKLFF.

V and J are TRBV20-1 and TRBJ2-3, with D perhaps matching TRBD1 (6 bases). V dropped 3 bases and J dropped 2 bases, with 15 bases sitting between them. The CDR3 has 15 amino acids. Germline assignment: CDR1 DFQATT and CDR2 SNEGSKA (reference sequence). CDR3 DNA: TGCAGTGCTAGTTGGCAGGGGTCTTCCACAGATACGCAGTATTTT. Encoded protein: CSASWQGSSTDTQYF.

This clone appeared a single time. The chain has TRBV28 and TRBJ2-3; 9 bases align to TRBD2. The CDR3 length is 14 residues. The V gene end was trimmed by 6 bases and the J gene end by 3 bases; junction bases not matched to a gene: 4. Per germline, CDR1 MDHEN and CDR2 SYDVKM. The CDR3 region has the DNA TGTGCCAGCAGGAAGCGGGAGGTTACAGATACGCAGTATTTT. It specifies CASRKREVTDTQYF.

The chain combines TRBV5-6 with TRBJ1-5; weak D call: TRBD1 (5 bases). Trimming removed 2 bases from V and 9 bases from J, with 9 bases in between. Per germline, CDR1 SGHDT and CDR2 YYEEEE. CDR3 length: 12 amino acids. The CDR3 sequence is CASSFGGGPQHF. The CDR3, as DNA: TGTGCCAGCAGCTTTGGTGGGGGGCCCCAGCATTTT.